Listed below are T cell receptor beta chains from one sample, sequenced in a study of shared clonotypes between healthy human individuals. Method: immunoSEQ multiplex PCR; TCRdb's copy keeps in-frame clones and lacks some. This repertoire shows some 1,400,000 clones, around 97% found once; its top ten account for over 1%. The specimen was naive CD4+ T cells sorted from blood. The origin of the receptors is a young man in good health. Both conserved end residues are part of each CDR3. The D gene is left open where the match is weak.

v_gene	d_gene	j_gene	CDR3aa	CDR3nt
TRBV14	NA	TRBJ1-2	CASSRGGPGYTF	TGTGCCAGCAGCCGCGGAGGCCCCGGCTACACCTTC
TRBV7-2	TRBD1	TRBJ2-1	CASSLGPGQGHNEQFF	TGTGCCAGCAGCTTAGGACCGGGACAGGGACACAATGAGCAGTTCTTC
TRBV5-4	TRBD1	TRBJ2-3	CASSPKNGTEFTDTQYF	TGTGCCAGCAGCCCGAAGAACGGGACAGAGTTTACAGATACGCAGTATTTT
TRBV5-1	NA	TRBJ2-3	CASSLAPDTQYF	TGCGCCAGCAGCTTGGCACCAGATACGCAGTATTTT
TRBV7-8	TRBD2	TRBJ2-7	CASSLRLAGDYEQYF	TGTGCCAGCAGCCTCCGACTAGCGGGAGATTACGAGCAGTACTTC
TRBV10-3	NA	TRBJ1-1	CAISAGSEAFF	TGTGCCATCAGTGCGGGATCTGAAGCTTTCTTT
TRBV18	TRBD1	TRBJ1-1	CASSSGTGNTEAFF	TGTGCCAGCTCATCGGGGACAGGGAACACTGAAGCTTTCTTT
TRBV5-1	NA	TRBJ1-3	CASSSGEGNTIYF	TGCGCCAGCAGCTCAGGGGAGGGAAACACCATATATTTT
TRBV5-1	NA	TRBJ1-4	CASSFDGVPNEKLFF	TGCGCCAGCAGCTTCGACGGGGTCCCTAATGAAAAACTGTTTTTT
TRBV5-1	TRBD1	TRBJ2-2	CASSFSRDRGLTGELFF	TGCGCCAGCAGCTTTTCCCGGGACAGGGGGCTAACCGGGGAGCTGTTTTTT
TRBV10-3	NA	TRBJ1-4	CAISFDTGEKLFF	TGTGCCATCAGCTTTGACACAGGTGAAAAACTGTTTTTT
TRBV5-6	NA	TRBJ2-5	CASSASVAGSETQYF	TGTGCCAGCAGCGCCTCGGTGGCCGGGTCGGAGACCCAGTACTTC
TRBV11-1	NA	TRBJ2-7	CASSPGTYEQYF	TGTGCCAGCAGCCCCGGTACCTACGAGCAGTACTTC
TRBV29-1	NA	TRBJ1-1	CSVARGAEAFF	TGCAGCGTTGCCAGGGGAGCTGAAGCTTTCTTT
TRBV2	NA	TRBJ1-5	CASSEALGSNQPQHF	TGTGCCAGCAGTGAAGCGCTAGGAAGCAATCAGCCCCAGCATTTT
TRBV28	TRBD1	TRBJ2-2	CASNLGDRFIGELFF	TGTGCCAGCAACTTGGGGGACAGGTTCATCGGGGAGCTGTTTTTT
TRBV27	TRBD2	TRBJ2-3	CASRFSGGRTDTQYF	TGTGCCAGCAGATTTAGCGGGGGCCGCACAGATACGCAGTATTTT
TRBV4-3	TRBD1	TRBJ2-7	CASSQDLWTGGHEQYF	TGCGCCAGCAGCCAAGATCTCTGGACAGGGGGCCACGAGCAGTACTTC